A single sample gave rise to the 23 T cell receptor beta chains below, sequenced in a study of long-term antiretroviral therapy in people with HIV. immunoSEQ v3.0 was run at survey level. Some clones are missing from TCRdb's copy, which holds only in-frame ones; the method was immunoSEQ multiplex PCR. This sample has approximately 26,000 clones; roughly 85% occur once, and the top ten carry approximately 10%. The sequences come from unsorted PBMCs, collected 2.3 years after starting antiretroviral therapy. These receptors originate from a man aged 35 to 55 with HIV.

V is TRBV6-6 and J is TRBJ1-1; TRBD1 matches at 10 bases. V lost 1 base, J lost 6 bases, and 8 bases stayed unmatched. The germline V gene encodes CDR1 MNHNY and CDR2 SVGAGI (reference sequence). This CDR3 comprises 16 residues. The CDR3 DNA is TGTGCCAGCAGTTACTACTGGGACAGGGGCGCGGCTGAAGCTTTCTTT. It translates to CASSYYWDRGAAEAFF.

CDR3 sequence (DNA): TGTGCCAGCAGCCCGGGACAGGGGGACTTTTATGGCTACACCTTC. Its protein product is CASSPGQGDFYGYTF. The chain is built from TRBV9 and TRBJ1-2; 11 positions match TRBD1. The junction had 7 bases not matched to a gene; V was cut back by 4 bases and J by 5 bases. Germline assignment: CDR1 SGDLS and CDR2 YYNGEE. The CDR3 has 15 residues.

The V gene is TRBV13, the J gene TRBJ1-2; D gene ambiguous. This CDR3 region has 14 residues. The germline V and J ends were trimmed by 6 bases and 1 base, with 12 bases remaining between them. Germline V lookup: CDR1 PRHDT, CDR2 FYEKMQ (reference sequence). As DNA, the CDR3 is TGTGCCAGCAGTTCCAGCCCTGTTAACTATGGCTACACCTTC. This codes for CASSSSPVNYGYTF.

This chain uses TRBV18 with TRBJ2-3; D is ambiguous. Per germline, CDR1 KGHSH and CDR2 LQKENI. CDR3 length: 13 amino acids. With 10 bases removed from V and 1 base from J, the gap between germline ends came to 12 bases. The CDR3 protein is CATSLGGTDTQYF. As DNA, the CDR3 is TGTGCCACCTCCCTAGGTGGCACAGATACGCAGTATTTT.

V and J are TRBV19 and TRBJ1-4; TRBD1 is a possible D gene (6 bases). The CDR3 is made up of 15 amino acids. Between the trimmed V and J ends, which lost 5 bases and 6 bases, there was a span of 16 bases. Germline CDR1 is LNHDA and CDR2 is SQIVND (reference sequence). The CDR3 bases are TGTGCCAGTAGTGGGGATCAACAGGGTTATGAAAAACTGTTTTTT. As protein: CASSGDQQGYEKLFF.

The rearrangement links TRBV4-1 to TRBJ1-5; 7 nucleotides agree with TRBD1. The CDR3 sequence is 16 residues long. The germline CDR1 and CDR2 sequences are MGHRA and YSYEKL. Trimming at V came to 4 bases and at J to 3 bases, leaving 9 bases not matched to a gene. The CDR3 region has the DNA TGCGCCAGCAGCCTGACCCAGGGGGGGAACAATCAGCCCCAGCATTTT. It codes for CASSLTQGGNNQPQHF.

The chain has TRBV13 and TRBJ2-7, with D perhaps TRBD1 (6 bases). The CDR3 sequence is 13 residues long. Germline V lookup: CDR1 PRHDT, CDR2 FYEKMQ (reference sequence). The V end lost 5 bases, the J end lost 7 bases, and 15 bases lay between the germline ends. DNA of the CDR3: TGTGCCAGCAGCCCCGGGACATCCGGAGAGCAGTACTTC. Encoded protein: CASSPGTSGEQYF.

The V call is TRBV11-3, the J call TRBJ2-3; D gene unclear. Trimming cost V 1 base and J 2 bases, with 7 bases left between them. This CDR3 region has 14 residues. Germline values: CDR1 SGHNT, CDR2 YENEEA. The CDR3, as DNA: TGTGCCAGCAGCTTAGGAAGTTTCACAGATACGCAGTATTTT. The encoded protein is CASSLGSFTDTQYF.

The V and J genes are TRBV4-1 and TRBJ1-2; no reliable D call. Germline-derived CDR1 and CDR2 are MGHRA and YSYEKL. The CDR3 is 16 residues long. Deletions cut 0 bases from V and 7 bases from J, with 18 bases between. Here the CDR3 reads CASSQEAPEALGGYTF. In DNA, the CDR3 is TGCGCCAGCAGCCAAGAAGCACCTGAGGCCCTGGGTGGCTACACCTTC.

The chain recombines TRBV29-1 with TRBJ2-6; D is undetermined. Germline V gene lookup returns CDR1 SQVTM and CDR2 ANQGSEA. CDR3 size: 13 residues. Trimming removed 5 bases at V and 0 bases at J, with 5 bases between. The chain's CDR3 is CSVKSSGANVLTF. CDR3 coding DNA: TGCAGCGTTAAGAGCTCTGGGGCCAACGTCCTGACTTTC.

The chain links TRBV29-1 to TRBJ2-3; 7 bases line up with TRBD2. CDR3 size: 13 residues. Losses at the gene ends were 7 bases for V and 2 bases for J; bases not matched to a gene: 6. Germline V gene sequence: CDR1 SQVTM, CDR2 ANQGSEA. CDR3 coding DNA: TGCAGCGATTGGGGGGGTGACACAGATACGCAGTATTTT. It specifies CSDWGGDTDTQYF.

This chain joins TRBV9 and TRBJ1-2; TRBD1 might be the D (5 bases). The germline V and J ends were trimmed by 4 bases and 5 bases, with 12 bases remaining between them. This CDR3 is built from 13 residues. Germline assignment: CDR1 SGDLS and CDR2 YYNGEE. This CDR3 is CASSRDSKYGYTF. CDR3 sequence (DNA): TGTGCCAGCAGCCGTGACAGTAAGTATGGCTACACCTTC.

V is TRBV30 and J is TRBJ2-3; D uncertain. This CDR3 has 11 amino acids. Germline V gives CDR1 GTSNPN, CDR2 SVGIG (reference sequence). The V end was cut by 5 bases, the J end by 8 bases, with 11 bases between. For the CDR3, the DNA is TGTGCCTGGCGGTCGTTCGTTACGCAGTATTTT. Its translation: CAWRSFVTQYF.

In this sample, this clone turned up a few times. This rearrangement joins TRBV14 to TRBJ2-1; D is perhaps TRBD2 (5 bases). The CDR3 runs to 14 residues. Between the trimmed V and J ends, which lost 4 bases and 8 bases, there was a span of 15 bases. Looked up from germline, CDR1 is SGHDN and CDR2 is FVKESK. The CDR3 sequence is CASSLQMGSDEQFF. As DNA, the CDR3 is TGTGCCAGCAGCCTACAAATGGGTAGCGATGAGCAGTTCTTC.

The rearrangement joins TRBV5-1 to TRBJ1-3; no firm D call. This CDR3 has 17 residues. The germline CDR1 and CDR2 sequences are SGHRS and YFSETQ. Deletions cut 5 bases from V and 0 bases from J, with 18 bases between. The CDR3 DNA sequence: TGCGCCAGCAGGTCGATATGTATTACCTGCTCTGGAAACACCATATATTTT. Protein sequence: CASRSICITCSGNTIYF.

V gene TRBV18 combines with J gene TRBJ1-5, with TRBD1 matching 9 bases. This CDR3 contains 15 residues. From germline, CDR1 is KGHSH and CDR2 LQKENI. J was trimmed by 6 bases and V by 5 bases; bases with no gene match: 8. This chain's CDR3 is CASSSGQGAGQPQHF. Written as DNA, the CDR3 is TGTGCCAGCTCATCGGGACAGGGTGCGGGTCAGCCCCAGCATTTT.

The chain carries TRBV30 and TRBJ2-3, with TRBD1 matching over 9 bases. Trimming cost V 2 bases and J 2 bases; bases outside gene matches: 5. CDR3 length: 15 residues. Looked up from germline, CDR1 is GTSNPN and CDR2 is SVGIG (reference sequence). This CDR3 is CAWSPTGGLTDTQYF. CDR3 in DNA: TGTGCCTGGAGTCCAACAGGGGGCCTCACAGATACGCAGTATTTT.

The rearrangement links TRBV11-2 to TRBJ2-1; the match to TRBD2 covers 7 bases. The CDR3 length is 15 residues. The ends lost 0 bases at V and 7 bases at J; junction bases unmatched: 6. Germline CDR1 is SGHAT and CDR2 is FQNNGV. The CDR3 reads CASSLDLTSTNEQFF. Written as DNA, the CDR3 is TGTGCCAGCAGCTTAGATCTGACTAGCACTAATGAGCAGTTCTTC.

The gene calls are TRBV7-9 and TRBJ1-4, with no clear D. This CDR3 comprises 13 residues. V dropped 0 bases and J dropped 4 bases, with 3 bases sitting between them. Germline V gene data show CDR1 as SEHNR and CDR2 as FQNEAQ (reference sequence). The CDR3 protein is CASSLAGNEKLFF. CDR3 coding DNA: TGTGCCAGCAGCTTAGCCGGTAATGAAAAACTGTTTTTT.

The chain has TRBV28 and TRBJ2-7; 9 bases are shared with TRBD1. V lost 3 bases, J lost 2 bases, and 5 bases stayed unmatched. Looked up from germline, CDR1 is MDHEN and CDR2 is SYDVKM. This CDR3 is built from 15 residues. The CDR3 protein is CASSFPGQGTYEQYF. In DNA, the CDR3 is TGTGCCAGCAGTTTTCCGGGACAGGGCACCTACGAGCAGTACTTC.

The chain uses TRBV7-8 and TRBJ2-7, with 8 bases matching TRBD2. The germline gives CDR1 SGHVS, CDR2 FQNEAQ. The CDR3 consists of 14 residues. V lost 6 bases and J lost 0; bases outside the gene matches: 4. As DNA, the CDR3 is TGTGCCAGCAGAATCGGGACTAGCTCCTACGAGCAGTACTTC. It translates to CASRIGTSSYEQYF.

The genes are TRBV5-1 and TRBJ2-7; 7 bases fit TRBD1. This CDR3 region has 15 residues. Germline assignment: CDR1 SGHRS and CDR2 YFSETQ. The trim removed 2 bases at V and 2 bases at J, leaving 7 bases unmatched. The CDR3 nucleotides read TGCGCCAGCAGCTTTGACAGGGATACGCCCTACGAGCAGTACTTC. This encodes CASSFDRDTPYEQYF.

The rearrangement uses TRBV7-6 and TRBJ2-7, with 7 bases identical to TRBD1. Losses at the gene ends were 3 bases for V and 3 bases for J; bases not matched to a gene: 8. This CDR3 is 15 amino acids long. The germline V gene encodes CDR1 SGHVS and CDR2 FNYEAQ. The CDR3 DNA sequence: TGTGCCAGCAGCTTGACAGGGCCGGAAAACTACGAGCAGTACTTC. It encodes CASSLTGPENYEQYF.